Following are 3 T cell receptor beta chains from one sample sequenced in a study of T cells after yellow fever vaccination. From the 5' RACE reads, TCRdb called clonotypes with MiXCR, one entry per CDR3 protein. The sample shows 500,000 to 650,000 distinct CDR3 sequences, approximately 13% of them seen only once. Sample: PBMCs, taken on the day of the yellow fever booster vaccination. These receptors came from a man aged 25 to 45 who received the YFV17D yellow fever vaccine.

This clonotype was observed many times. The chain couples TRBV29-1 to TRBJ2-1, with a tentative D call TRBD2 (7 bases). The CDR3 runs 13 residues. V was pared by 8 bases and J by 9 bases, with 20 bases between. Germline V gene sequence: CDR1 SQVTM, CDR2 ANQGSEA. In DNA form, the CDR3 reads TGCAGCCTGAGGGGGGGGCCAGGCATTGAGCAGTTCTTC. It specifies CSLRGGPGIEQFF.

The chain uses TRBV5-1 and TRBJ2-3; D is possibly TRBD1 or TRBD2 (5 bases each). V was pared by 1 base and J by 10 bases, with 10 bases between. This CDR3 spans 12 amino acids. Germline V gives CDR1 SGHRS, CDR2 YFSETQ. CDR3 in amino acids: CASSLLGVAQYF. In DNA form, the CDR3 reads TGCGCCAGCAGCTTGTTGGGGGTTGCGCAGTATTTT.

This clonotype has only a few counts. The chain joins TRBV14 to TRBJ2-5; unclear D gene. V was shortened by 2 bases and J by 7 bases, with 11 bases between the two germline ends. In germline, CDR1 is SGHDN, CDR2 FVKESK. The CDR3 is made up of 13 amino acids. The CDR3 DNA is TGTGCCAGCAGCCAACTCCTCCTGGGGACCCAGTACTTC. This sequence encodes CASSQLLLGTQYF.